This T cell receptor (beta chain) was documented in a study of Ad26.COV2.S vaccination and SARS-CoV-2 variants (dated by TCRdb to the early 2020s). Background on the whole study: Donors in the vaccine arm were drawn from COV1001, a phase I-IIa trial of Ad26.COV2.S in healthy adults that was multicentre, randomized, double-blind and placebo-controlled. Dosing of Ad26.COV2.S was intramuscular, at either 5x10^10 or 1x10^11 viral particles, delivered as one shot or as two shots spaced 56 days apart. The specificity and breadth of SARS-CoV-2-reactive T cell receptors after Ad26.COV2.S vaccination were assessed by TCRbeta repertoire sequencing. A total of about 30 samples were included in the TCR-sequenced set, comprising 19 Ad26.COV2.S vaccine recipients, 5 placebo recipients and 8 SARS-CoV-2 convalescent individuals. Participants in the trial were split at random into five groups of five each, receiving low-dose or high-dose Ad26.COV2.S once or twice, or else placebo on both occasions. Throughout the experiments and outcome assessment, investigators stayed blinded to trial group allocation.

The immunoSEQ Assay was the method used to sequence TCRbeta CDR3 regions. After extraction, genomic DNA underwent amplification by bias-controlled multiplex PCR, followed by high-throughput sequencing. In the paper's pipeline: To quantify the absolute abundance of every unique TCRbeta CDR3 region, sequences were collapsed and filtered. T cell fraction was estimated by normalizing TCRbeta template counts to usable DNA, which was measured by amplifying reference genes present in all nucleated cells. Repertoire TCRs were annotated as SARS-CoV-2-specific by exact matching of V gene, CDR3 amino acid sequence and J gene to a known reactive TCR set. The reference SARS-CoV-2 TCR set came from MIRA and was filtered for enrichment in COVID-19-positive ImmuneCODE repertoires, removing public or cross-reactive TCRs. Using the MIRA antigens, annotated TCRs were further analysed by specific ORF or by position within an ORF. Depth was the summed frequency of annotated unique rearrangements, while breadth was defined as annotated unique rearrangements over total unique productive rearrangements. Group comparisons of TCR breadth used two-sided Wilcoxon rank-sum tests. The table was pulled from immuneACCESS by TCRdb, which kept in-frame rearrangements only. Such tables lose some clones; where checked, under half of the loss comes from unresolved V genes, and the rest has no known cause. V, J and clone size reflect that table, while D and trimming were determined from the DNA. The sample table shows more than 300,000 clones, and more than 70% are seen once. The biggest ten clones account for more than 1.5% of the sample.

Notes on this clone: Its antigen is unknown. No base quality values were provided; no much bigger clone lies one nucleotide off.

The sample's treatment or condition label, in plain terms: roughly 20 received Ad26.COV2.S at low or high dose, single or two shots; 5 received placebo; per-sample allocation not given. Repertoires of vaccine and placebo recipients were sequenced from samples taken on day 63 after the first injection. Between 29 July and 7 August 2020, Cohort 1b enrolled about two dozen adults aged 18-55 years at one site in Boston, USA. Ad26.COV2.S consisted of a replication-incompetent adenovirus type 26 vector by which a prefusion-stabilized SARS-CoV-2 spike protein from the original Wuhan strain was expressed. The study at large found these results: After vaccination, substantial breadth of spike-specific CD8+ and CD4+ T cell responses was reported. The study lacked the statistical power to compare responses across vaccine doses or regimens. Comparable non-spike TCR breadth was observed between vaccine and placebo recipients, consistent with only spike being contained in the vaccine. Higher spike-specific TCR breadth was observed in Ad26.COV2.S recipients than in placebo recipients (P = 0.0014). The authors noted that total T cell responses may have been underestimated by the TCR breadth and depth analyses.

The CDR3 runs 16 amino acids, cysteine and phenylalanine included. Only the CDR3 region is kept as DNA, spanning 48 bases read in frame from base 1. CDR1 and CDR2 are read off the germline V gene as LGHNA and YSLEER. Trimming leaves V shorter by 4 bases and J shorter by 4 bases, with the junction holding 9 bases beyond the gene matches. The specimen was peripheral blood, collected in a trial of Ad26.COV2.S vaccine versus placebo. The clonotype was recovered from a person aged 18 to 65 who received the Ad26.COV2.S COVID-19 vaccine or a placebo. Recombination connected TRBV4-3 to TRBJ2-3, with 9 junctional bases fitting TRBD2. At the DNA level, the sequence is TGCGCCAGCAGCCCGAGACATAGCGGGGGCCCAGATACGCAGTATTTT. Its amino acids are CASSPRHSGGPDTQYF.